The 23 T cell receptor beta chains in this list originate from one sample, sequenced in a study of patients and donors after allogeneic stem cell transplantation. TCRdb processed the RT-PCR reads anew with MiXCR; each CDR3 protein has one entry. The data hold about a million distinct CDR3 sequences, with 18% observed a single time. Material: blood, either unsorted or a sorted T cell fraction (not recorded which). These receptors were taken from a human donor who was either an allogeneic HSCT recipient or a stem cell or donor lymphocyte infusion donor (not recorded which). It is not recorded whose cells these are; they may come from a transplant donor.

The chain carries TRBV29-1 and TRBJ2-5; perhaps TRBD2 as D (7 bases). The germline gives CDR1 SQVTM, CDR2 ANQGSEA. V lost 6 bases, J lost 2 bases, and 13 bases lay in between. The CDR3 loop spans 13 amino acids. In DNA form, the CDR3 reads TGCAGCGTATCGGGGGGCCCTCAAGAGACCCAGTACTTC. It is translated as CSVSGGPQETQYF.

This clonotype turned up a few times. The rearrangement joins TRBV12-3 or TRBV12-4 to TRBJ2-2, with 7 bases that match TRBD1. The CDR3 sequence is 15 residues long. The V and J ends lost 3 bases and 3 bases, in that order; junction bases with no gene match: 4. CDR3 sequence reads: CASSLAGTDTGELFF. CDR3 in DNA: TGTGCCAGCAGTTTGGCCGGGACAGACACCGGGGAGCTGTTTTTT.

The chain uses TRBV29-1 and TRBJ1-1; D remains ambiguous. Germline-derived CDR1 and CDR2 are SQVTM and ANQGSEA. This CDR3 has 16 residues. Trimming shortened V by 4 bases and J by 0 bases, and 18 bases separated the two germline ends. CDR3 loop: CSVVPFGGPMNTEAFF. The DNA for the CDR3 is TGCAGCGTTGTCCCCTTTGGAGGGCCGATGAACACTGAAGCTTTCTTT.

This clonotype appeared a few times. This chain connects TRBV25-1 to TRBJ1-4; D is ambiguous. This CDR3 has 14 residues. The germline V gene has CDR1 MGHDK and CDR2 SYGVNS. V was cut by 4 bases and J by 7 bases, with 13 bases left in between. Here the CDR3 reads CASSGLDPTEKLFF. CDR3 nucleotide sequence: TGTGCCAGCAGTGGTCTAGATCCGACTGAAAAACTGTTTTTT. Full variable domain (rest looked up from reference TRBV25-1 and TRBJ1-4): EADIYQTPRYLVIGTGKKITLECSQTMGHDKMYWYQQDPGMELHLIHYSYGVNSTEKGDLSSESTVSRIRTEHFPLTLESARPSHTSQYLCASSGLDPTEKLFFGSGTQLSVL.

The table lists this clonotype with many counts. This rearrangement joins TRBV24-1 to TRBJ2-7; D gene unclear. The CDR3 extends over 14 amino acids. CDR1 and CDR2 from the germline V gene are KGHDR and SFDVKD. V shed 9 bases and J shed 1 base, with 15 bases lying between them. The CDR3 reads CATAPSSDSYEQYF. The CDR3, as DNA: TGTGCCACCGCTCCTTCTTCCGATTCCTACGAGCAGTACTTC.

This chain joins TRBV11-1 and TRBJ2-3; perhaps TRBD1 as D (7 bases). Germline V gives CDR1 SGHAT, CDR2 FQDESV (reference sequence). This CDR3 region has 20 residues. V gave up 5 bases and J gave up 1 base, with 28 bases separating them. CDR3 in amino acids: CASSRQGGQRYLGGTDTQYF. The CDR3 DNA reads TGTGCCAGCAGCCGTCAGGGGGGACAGAGATACCTAGGGGGCACAGATACGCAGTATTTT.

This clonotype was seen a few times. V usage is TRBV12-3 or TRBV12-4 and J usage is TRBJ2-1; possibly TRBD2 for D (6 bases). This CDR3 is 13 amino acids long. V lost 7 bases to trimming and J lost 4 bases, with 11 bases between them. The DNA of the CDR3 is TGTGCCAGCAAACTAGCAAGGTACAATGAGCAGTTCTTC. Protein: CASKLARYNEQFF.

The chain links TRBV24-1 to TRBJ2-2, with D perhaps matching TRBD1 (6 bases). V was pared by 8 bases and J by 6 bases, with 6 bases between. The CDR3 totals 11 residues. The V gene's germline CDR1 is KGHDR and CDR2 SFDVKD. CDR3 loop: CATTGAGELFF. As DNA, the CDR3 is TGTGCCACCACAGGGGCCGGGGAGCTGTTTTTT.

This clonotype was seen more than once but under ten times. V and J are TRBV9 and TRBJ1-6; D call uncertain. The length of the CDR3 is 15 residues. Trimming took off 0 bases at V and 8 bases at J, with 12 bases between the two ends. The germline V gene encodes CDR1 SGDLS and CDR2 YYNGEE. CDR3 protein: CASSVGYRTHSPLHF. The CDR3 DNA is TGTGCCAGCAGCGTAGGGTACAGAACTCATTCACCCCTCCACTTT.

CDR3 amino acids: CASSLARGFTDTQYF. The DNA for the CDR3 is TGCGCCAGCAGCTTGGCTCGGGGGTTCACAGATACGCAGTATTTT. The chain employs TRBV5-1 and TRBJ2-3, with a possible D match to TRBD2 (6 bases). Germline assignment: CDR1 SGHRS and CDR2 YFSETQ. This CDR3 contains 15 residues. The V end was cut by 0 bases, the J end by 2 bases, with 10 bases between.

The rearrangement uses TRBV27 and TRBJ2-7; 8 nucleotides align to TRBD2. This CDR3 spans 14 amino acids. Trimming took 5 bases from V and 3 from J; bases not matched to a gene: 6. CDR1 and CDR2 from the germline V gene are MNHEY and SMNVEV (reference sequence). The DNA for the CDR3 is TGTGCCAGCAGTGGTAGCGGGGAATTCTACGAGCAGTACTTC. Its translation: CASSGSGEFYEQYF.

The chain recombines TRBV30 with TRBJ2-5; tentative D call: TRBD2 (6 bases). The CDR3 runs to 14 residues. CDR1 GTSNPN and CDR2 SVGIG come from the germline V gene (reference sequence). CDR3 sequence reads: CSWTGTVRGETQYF. The DNA for the CDR3 is TGTTCTTGGACGGGCACAGTGCGGGGAGAGACCCAGTACTTC.

This clonotype showed up many times. The V and J genes are TRBV12-3 or TRBV12-4 and TRBJ2-7; D assignment may be TRBD1 or TRBD2 (5 bases each). The CDR3 has 15 amino acids. The V and J ends lost 0 bases and 2 bases respectively, with 11 bases between them. CDR3 sequence: CASSLAGQGPYEQYF. CDR3 coding DNA: TGTGCCAGCAGTTTAGCGGGCCAGGGACCCTACGAGCAGTACTTC.

The rearrangement joins TRBV7-9 to TRBJ1-1; no clear D. The CDR3 runs 15 residues. The V end lost 1 base, the J end lost 0 bases, and 9 bases lay between the germline ends. Germline-derived CDR1 and CDR2 are SEHNR and FQNEAQ (reference sequence). In DNA form, the CDR3 reads TGTGCCAGCAGCTTAGTTCAGAGCATGAACACTGAAGCTTTCTTT. Its translation: CASSLVQSMNTEAFF.

The CDR3: CSAMVGVDTQYF. CDR3 bases: TGCAGTGCTATGGTGGGGGTGGATACGCAGTATTTT. The J gene is TRBJ2-3, the V gene TRBV20-1; the D gene could be TRBD1 or TRBD2 (5 bases each). Germline CDR1 is DFQATT and CDR2 is SNEGSKA (reference sequence). Trimming removed 4 bases at V and 6 bases at J, with 11 bases between. This CDR3 region has 12 residues.

This chain links TRBV5-1 with TRBJ2-1; D is possibly TRBD1 or TRBD2 (5 bases each). Germline V lookup: CDR1 SGHRS, CDR2 YFSETQ. The CDR3 totals 15 residues. V gave up 0 bases and J gave up 10 bases, with 17 bases separating them. The CDR3, as DNA: TGCGCCAGCAGCTTGGAAGTCCACGGGACCCAAGAGCAGTTCTTC. Protein sequence: CASSLEVHGTQEQFF. Together with reference TRBV5-1 and TRBJ2-1, the CDR3 gives the full variable domain: KAGVTQTPRYLIKTRGQQVTLSCSPISGHRSVSWYQQTPGQGLQFLFEYFSETQRNKGNFPGRFSGRQFSNSRSEMNVSTLELGDSALYLCASSLEVHGTQEQFFGPGTRLTVL.

The chain is built from TRBV27 and TRBJ1-2; 8 nucleotides align to TRBD1. This CDR3 spans 13 amino acids. CDR1 and CDR2 from the germline V gene are MNHEY and SMNVEV (reference sequence). V dropped 5 bases and J dropped 6; count of bases not matched to a gene: 5. The CDR3 region is CASSLQGGHGYTF. The CDR3 DNA reads as TGTGCCAGCAGTCTACAGGGGGGGCATGGCTACACCTTC.

This clonotype was seen a few times. The V and J genes are TRBV6-2 or TRBV6-3 and TRBJ1-1, with D uncertain. V was clipped by 0 bases and J by 0 bases, with 11 bases between them. In germline, CDR1 is MNHEY, CDR2 SVGEGT. The CDR3 is 16 amino acids. As DNA, the CDR3 is TGTGCCAGCAGTTACTCTCTACAGAGCATGAACACTGAAGCTTTCTTT. The encoded protein is CASSYSLQSMNTEAFF.

This chain links TRBV27 with TRBJ2-7, with 10 bases matching TRBD2. Per germline, CDR1 MNHEY and CDR2 SMNVEV (reference sequence). There are 16 residues in the CDR3. The V segment lost 3 bases and the J segment 3 bases; nucleotides outside the gene matches: 8. The CDR3 region is CASSFARSSGGYEQYF. The CDR3 coding sequence is TGTGCCAGCAGTTTCGCCCGGTCTAGCGGGGGCTACGAGCAGTACTTC.

The chain joins TRBV4-1 to TRBJ1-2; perhaps TRBD1 as D (6 bases). Germline lookup yields CDR1 MGHRA and CDR2 YSYEKL. The CDR3 has 16 residues. The V end lost 0 bases, the J end lost 4 bases, and 15 bases lay between the germline ends. The CDR3 coding sequence is TGCGCCAGCAGCCAAGAGGGTCCCAGGGGTCCCTATGGCTACACCTTC. It yields the protein CASSQEGPRGPYGYTF.

This chain's CDR3 is CASYPQGSANEKLFF. The CDR3 nucleotides read TGTGCCAGTTACCCACAGGGGAGTGCTAATGAAAAACTGTTTTTT. The chain uses TRBV2 and TRBJ1-4; 7 bases are a match to TRBD1. This CDR3 has 15 residues. V lost 9 bases and J lost 3; bases outside the gene matches: 10. Germline loops: CDR1 SNHLY, CDR2 FYNNEI. Supplemented by reference TRBV2 and TRBJ1-4, the full variable domain reads EPEVTQTPSHQVTQMGQEVILRCVPISNHLYFYWYRQILGQKVEFLVSFYNNEISEKSEIFDDQFSVERPDGSNFTLKIRSTKLEDSAMYFCASYPQGSANEKLFFGSGTQLSVL.

This clonotype was counted between two and nine times. The gene calls are TRBV2 and TRBJ2-2; D is perhaps TRBD2 (5 bases). Germline loops: CDR1 SNHLY, CDR2 FYNNEI. The CDR3 covers 16 residues. Trimming shortened V by 3 bases and J by 6 bases, and 17 bases separated the two germline ends. CDR3 amino acids: CASSDTEPARAGELFF. The CDR3 nucleotides are TGTGCCAGCAGTGATACGGAGCCAGCGCGGGCCGGGGAGCTGTTTTTT.

The V and J genes are TRBV6-2 or TRBV6-3 and TRBJ1-5, with 10 nucleotides matching TRBD1. With 6 bases clipped from V and 0 bases from J, the junction kept 8 bases outside the gene matches. The V gene's germline CDR1 is MNHEY and CDR2 SVGEGT. This CDR3 is 17 amino acids long. The CDR3 coding sequence is TGTGCCAGCAGCAGGGACAGGGGCCTAAATAGCAATCAGCCCCAGCATTTT. It specifies CASSRDRGLNSNQPQHF.